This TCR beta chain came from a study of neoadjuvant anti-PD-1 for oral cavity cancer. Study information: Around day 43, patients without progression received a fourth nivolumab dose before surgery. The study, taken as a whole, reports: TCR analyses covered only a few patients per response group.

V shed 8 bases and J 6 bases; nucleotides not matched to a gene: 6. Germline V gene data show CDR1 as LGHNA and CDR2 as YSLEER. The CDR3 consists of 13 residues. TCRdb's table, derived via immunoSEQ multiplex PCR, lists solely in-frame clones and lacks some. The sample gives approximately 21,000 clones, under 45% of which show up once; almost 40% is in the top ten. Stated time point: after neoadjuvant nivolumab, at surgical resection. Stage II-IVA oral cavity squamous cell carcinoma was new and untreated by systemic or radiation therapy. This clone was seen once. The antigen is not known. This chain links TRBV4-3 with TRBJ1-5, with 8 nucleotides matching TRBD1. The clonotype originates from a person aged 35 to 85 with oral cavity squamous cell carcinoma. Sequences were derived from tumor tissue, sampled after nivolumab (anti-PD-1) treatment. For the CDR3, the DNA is TGCGCCAGCGGTGACAGGGGTAGTCAGCCCCAGCATTTT. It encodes CASGDRGSQPQHF.